Below, one TCR beta chain is given with its context. CDR1 is SNHLY, CDR2 FYNNEI, per germline. CDR3 size: 13 residues. Trimming took 7 bases from V and 5 from J, leaving 13 bases between them. TCRdb keeps only in-frame clones here, not all; method: immunoSEQ multiplex PCR. This table has 7,500 or so clones, approximately 80% appearing once. These data come from a study of T cells and copy number aberrations in small-cell lung cancer. Sequencing used normal tissue next to the tumor. The receptor's source is a woman in her fifties or sixties with small cell lung cancer. The rearrangement uses TRBV2 and TRBJ2-3; no firm D call. The chain's CDR3 is CASNEDKGDTQYF. In DNA form, the CDR3 reads TGTGCCAGCAACGAGGATAAGGGAGATACGCAGTATTTT.